This TCR beta chain was sequenced during a study of blood T cells in healthy people across ages. Study results and limitations: Roughly linear age-related decline in beta diversity appeared, significant by age 40.

A word on this clonotype: What it binds is unknown. Given a much more abundant clone one base away, this may be a read error.

Germline trimming cut 1 base from V and 5 bases from J; bases unmatched to any gene: 1. The CDR3 runs 13 residues. Per germline, CDR1 MDHEN and CDR2 SYDVKM. Combining a sample-barcoded 5' primer with a J-beta primer mix, a second PCR ran for roughly 6 to 12 cycles. Each cDNA molecule carried a tag from a template-switch adaptor that contained 12 random nucleotides. TCRdb reanalysed the 5' RACE reads using MiXCR and keeps one entry per CDR3 protein. This table has 800,000 to 950,000 distinct CDR3 sequences, under 35% appearing once. These data were also reused for a study on T cells of mothers and their children.

The sequencing input was blood. The sequence was collected from a woman between 35 and 50 years old in good health. This chain uses TRBV28 with TRBJ1-2; TRBD1 matches at 7 bases. CDR3 sequence: CASSLLGQYGYTF. The CDR3, as DNA: TGTGCCAGCAGTTTATTGGGACAGTATGGCTACACCTTC.